The entry that follows covers one TCR beta chain sequence. Profiled with immunoSEQ multiplex PCR; TCRdb holds only in-frame clones, not every one. The table has approximately 400,000 clones, roughly 86% seen once. Trimming removed 7 bases from V and 5 bases from J, with 14 bases in between. Germline V gene data show CDR1 as MNHEY and CDR2 as SVGAGI. The CDR3 runs 13 residues. This entry belongs to a study of blood T cell repertoires in COVID-19. The age range of participants was 18 to 89 years, with residence in some 25 US areas. The chain recombines TRBV6-5 with TRBJ1-1; unclear D gene. Sequencing was performed on PBMCs or T cells enriched from blood (not recorded which). The receptor comes from a man aged 25-45 years who had recovered from COVID-19. CDR3 in amino acids: CASNFGQSTEAFF. As DNA, the CDR3 is TGTGCCAGCAACTTTGGGCAGAGTACTGAAGCTTTCTTT.